This record covers a single T cell receptor beta chain. No antigen is known for it. This entry comes from a study of CD4+ T cells in melanoma. The ends were cut back, 3 bases at V and 0 bases at J, with 14 bases in the middle. The germline V gene encodes CDR1 MDHEN and CDR2 SYDVKM. This CDR3 contains 16 residues. Study-level findings and limits: Diverse differentiation states were reported for melanoma neoantigen-specific CD4+ T cells. CD8+ T cell, macrophage and B cell function reportedly correlated with neoantigen-specific CD4+ T cells.

Assay: immunoSEQ multiplex PCR; the TCRdb copy retains only in-frame clones and omits some. The sample has over 100,000 clones, around 92% seen once. The chain employs TRBV28 and TRBJ2-5; no clear D gene. The receptor comes from a human donor with melanoma. The sample consisted of peripheral blood. CDR3 nucleotides: TGTGCCAGCAGTTTCATCATGGCAGGTAACCAAGAGACCCAGTACTTC. It encodes CASSFIMAGNQETQYF.